The sequence of this TCR beta chain was determined in a study of tumor-infiltrating lymphocytes in oesophageal squamous cell carcinoma. TCRdb re-called the PCR reads with MiXCR, one entry per CDR3 protein. The profile shows 15,000 to 20,000 distinct CDR3 sequences, just over 40% of them singletons. The CDR3 is made up of 15 amino acids. Germline trimming cut 4 bases from V and 7 bases from J; bases unmatched to any gene: 13. Germline V gives CDR1 SGHTA, CDR2 FQGNSA. The receptor's source is a male donor with esophageal squamous cell carcinoma. Sequences were obtained from normal esophageal tissue next to the tumor. J is TRBJ2-7 and V is TRBV7-2; 7 positions match TRBD2. CDR3 sequence (DNA): TGTGCCAGCAGCTCCCGGGACTACCCTCCGAGGGAGCAGTACTTC. The encoded protein is CASSSRDYPPREQYF.